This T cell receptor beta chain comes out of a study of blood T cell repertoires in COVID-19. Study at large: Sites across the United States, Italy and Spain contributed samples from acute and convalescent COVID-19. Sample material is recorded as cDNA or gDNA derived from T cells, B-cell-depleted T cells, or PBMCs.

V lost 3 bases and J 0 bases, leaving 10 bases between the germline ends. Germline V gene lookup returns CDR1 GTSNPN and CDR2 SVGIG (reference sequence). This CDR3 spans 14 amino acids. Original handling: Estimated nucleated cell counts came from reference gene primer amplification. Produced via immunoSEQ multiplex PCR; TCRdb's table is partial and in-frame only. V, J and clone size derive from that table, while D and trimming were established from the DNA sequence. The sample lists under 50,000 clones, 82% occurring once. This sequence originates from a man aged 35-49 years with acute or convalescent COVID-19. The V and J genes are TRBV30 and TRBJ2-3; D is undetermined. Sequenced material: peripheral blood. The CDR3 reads CAWRSVLSTDTQYF. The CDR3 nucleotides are TGTGCCTGGAGGTCGGTTCTTAGCACAGATACGCAGTATTTT. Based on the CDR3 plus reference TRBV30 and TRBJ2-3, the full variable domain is SQTIHQWPATLVQPVGSPLSLECTVEGTSNPNLYWYRQAAGRGLQLLFYSVGIGQISSEVPQNLSASRPQDRQFILSSKKLLLSDSGFYLCAWRSVLSTDTQYFGPGTRLTVL.